Given below is one TCR beta chain in context. The antigen remains unidentified. Random-hexamer reverse transcription was applied to about 0.5 to 1 ug RNA. It was immunoSEQ multiplex PCR that amplified TCR beta CDR3 across 54 Vbeta and 13 Jbeta. One entry per CDR3 protein results from TCRdb running MiXCR on the immunoSEQ multiplex PCR reads. The sample contains about 200,000 distinct CDR3 sequences, more than 85% of which appear only once. The V gene's germline CDR1 is GTSNPN and CDR2 SVGIG (reference sequence). V dropped 8 bases and J dropped 10; count of bases not matched to a gene: 13. The CDR3 has 15 amino acids. The sample belongs to a study of CD8 T cells in Susac syndrome. From blood CD8+ and CD4+ T cells, TCR beta sequences were generated. TEMRA cells were enriched by FACS, while CD8+ and CD4+ T cells were obtained through a negative isolation that was performed magnetically. Study outcomes and limitations: The number of individuals included in the study's TCR sequencing and HLA analysis was acknowledged as relatively small.

The sequence came from a human donor with multiple sclerosis. This chain uses TRBV30 with TRBJ2-1; 14 bases fit TRBD2. The source material was CD8+ T cells from PBMCs. CDR3 sequence (DNA): TGTGCCGGAAGACTAGCGGGGGGGCCCTCTTGGGAGCAGTTCTTC. Protein product: CAGRLAGGPSWEQFF.